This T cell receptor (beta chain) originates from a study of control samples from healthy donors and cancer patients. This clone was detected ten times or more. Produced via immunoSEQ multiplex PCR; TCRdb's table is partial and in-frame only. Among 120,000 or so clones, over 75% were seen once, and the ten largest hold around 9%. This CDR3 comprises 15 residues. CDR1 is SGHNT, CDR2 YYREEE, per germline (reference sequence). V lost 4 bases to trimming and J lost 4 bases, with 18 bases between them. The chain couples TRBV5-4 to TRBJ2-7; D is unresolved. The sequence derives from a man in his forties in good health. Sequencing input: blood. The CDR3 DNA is TGTGCCAGCAGCCCCGCCTCCGACCCGCTTTACGAGCAGTACTTC. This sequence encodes CASSPASDPLYEQYF.